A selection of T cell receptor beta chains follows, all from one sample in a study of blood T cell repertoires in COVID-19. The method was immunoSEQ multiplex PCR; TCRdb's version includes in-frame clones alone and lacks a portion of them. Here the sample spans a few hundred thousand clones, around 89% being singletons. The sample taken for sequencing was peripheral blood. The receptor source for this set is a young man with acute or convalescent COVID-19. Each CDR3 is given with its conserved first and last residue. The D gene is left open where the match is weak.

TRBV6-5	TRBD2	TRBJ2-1	CASRRGLAGENEQFF
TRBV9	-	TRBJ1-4	CASSVQAINEKLFF
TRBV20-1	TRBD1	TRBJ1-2	CSGQGVYGYTF
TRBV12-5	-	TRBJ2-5	CASSPQGLGETQYF
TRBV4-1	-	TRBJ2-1	CASSQFGTKGYNEQFF
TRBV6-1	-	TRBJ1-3	CASSDPGLGNTIYF
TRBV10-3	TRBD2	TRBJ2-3	CAISESRGVLAGSTDTQYF
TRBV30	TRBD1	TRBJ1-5	CAWSGQGYQPQHF
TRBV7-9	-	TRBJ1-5	CASSLAGRGQPQHF
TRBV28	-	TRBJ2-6	CASSLKGPFSGANVLTF
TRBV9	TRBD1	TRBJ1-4	CASSVGRGQNEKLFF
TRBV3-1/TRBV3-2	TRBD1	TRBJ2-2	CASSLRQGPGELFF
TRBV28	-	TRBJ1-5	CASSRQSSNQPQHF
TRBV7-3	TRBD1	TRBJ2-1	CASSLMGQGGDEQFF
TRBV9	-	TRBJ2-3	CASSATTETDTQYF
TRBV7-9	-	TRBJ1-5	CASSLGGQPQHF
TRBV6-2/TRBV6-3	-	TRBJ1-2	CASSPDSYGYTF
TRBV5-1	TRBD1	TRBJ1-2	CASSSDRGPNYGYTF
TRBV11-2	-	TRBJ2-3	CASSPIGGGPYTQYF
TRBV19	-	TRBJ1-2	CASSRTANYGYTF
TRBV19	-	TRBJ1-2	CASSIGTYTAFGYTF
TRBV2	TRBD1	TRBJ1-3	CASIRQGPRSGNTIYF
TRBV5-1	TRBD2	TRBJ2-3	CASSSNGGGRTDTQYF
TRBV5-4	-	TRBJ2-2	CASRGQGSGELFF
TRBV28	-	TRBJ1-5	CASSFREGKHF
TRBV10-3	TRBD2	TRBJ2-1	CAITFSGSYDEQFF
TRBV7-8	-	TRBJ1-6	CASSLEGRNSPLHF
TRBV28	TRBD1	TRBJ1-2	CASMGTGQSYGYTF
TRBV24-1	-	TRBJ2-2	CATSDLTGSGTGELFF
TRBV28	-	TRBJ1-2	CASSLWTLGYTF
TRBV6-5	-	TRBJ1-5	CASSWGLRQPQHF
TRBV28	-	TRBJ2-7	CASRSSGPLYEQYF
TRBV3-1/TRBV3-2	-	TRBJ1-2	CASSQVGYGYGYTF
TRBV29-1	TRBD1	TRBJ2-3	CSVEDPIQGAYTQYF
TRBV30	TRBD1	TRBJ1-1	CAWSVERQGVLSGEAFF
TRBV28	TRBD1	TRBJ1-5	CASKDRGDYSNQPQHF
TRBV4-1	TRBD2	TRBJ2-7	CASSQAPSGDYEQYF
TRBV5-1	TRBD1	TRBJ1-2	CASSLETGTGGGYTF
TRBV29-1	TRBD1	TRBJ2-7	CSVTFGQGIYEQYF
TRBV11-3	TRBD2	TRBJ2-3	CASSSGASTDTQYF
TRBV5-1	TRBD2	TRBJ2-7	CASRPLAGGVGGEQYF
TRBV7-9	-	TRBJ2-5	CASSPNVWGRETQYF
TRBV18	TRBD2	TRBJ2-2	CASSPGLAGRYTGELFF
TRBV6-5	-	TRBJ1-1	CASRAENTEAFF
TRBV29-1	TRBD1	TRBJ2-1	CSVARQGDEQFF
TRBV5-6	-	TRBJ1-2	CASSLWQNYGYTF
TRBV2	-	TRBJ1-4	CASSDTGEEKLFF